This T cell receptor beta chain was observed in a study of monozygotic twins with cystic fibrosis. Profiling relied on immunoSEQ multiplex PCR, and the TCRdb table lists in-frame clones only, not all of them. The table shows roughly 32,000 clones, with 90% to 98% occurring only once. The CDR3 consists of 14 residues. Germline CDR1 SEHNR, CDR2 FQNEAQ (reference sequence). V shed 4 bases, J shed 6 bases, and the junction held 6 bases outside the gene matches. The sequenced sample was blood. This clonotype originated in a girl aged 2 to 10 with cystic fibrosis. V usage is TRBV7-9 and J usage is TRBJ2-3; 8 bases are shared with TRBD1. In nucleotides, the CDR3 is TGTGCCAGCAGCTCCGGACAGGGATGGGATACGCAGTATTTT. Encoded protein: CASSSGQGWDTQYF.